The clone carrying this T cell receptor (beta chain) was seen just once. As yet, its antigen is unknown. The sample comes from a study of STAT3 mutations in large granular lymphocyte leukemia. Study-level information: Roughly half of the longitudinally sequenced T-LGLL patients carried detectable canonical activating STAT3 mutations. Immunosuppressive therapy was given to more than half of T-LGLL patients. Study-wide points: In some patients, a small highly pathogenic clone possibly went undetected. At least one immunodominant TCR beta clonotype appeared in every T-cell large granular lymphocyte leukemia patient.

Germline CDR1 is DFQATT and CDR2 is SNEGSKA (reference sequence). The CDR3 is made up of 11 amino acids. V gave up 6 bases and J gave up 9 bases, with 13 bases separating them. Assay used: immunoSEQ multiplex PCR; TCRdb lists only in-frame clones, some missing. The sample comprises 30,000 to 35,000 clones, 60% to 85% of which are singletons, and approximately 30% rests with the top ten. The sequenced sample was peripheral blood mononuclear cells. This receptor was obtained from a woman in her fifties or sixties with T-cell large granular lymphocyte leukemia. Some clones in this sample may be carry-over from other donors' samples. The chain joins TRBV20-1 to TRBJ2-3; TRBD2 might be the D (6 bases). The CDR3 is CSARWGETQYF. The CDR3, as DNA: TGCAGTGCAAGGTGGGGGGAGACGCAGTATTTT.